These T cell receptor beta chains were read from a single sample in a study of Ad26.COV2.S vaccination and SARS-CoV-2 variants. TCRdb's table, derived via immunoSEQ multiplex PCR, lists solely in-frame clones and lacks some. The sample gives under 550,000 clones, 90% of which show up once; roughly an eighth is in the top ten. The material sequenced was peripheral blood, taken in a trial of Ad26.COV2.S vaccine versus placebo. The receptors were gathered from a person aged 18-60 years who received the Ad26.COV2.S COVID-19 vaccine or a placebo. Both conserved end residues are part of each CDR3. Fields, in order: D gene, clone size, CDR3 length, V gene, J gene, CDR3 DNA, CDR3 protein. A D gene is named only where the DNA matches it firmly. Clone size is stated in some rows and not others, as once, few, many or a class when expanded.

d_gene: NA
abundance: NA
len: 15
v_gene: TRBV15
j_gene: TRBJ2-3
CDR3nt: TGTGCCACCAGCAGAGTTGGCCAAAAGGGAGATACGCAGTATTTT
CDR3aa: CATSRVGQKGDTQYF

d_gene: TRBD2
abundance: NA
len: 17
v_gene: TRBV10-3
j_gene: TRBJ2-1
CDR3nt: TGTGCCATCAGTGAGTCTCTGAGGACTAGAGGGTACAATGAGCAGTTCTTC
CDR3aa: CAISESLRTRGYNEQFF

d_gene: NA
abundance: NA
len: 10
v_gene: TRBV27
j_gene: TRBJ2-5
CDR3nt: TGTGCCAGCGGTTGGGACGAATTGTACTTC
CDR3aa: CASGWDELYF

d_gene: TRBD2
abundance: once
len: 19
v_gene: TRBV5-6
j_gene: TRBJ2-7
CDR3nt: TGTGCCAGCAGCCCCTACCGTCCCGGGACTAGCGGAGGGAAAGGCGAGCAGTACTTC
CDR3aa: CASSPYRPGTSGGKGEQYF

d_gene: NA
abundance: NA
len: 15
v_gene: TRBV7-6
j_gene: TRBJ2-2
CDR3nt: TGTGCCAGCAGCTTAGCCGGACAACCCACCGGGGAGCTGTTTTTT
CDR3aa: CASSLAGQPTGELFF

d_gene: NA
abundance: NA
len: 16
v_gene: TRBV10-3
j_gene: TRBJ2-6
CDR3nt: TGTGCCATCCCCGGATCACAGGGTACCCACAACAACGTCCTGACTTTC
CDR3aa: CAIPGSQGTHNNVLTF

d_gene: NA
abundance: NA
len: 14
v_gene: TRBV6-5
j_gene: TRBJ1-1
CDR3nt: TGTGCCAGCAGTTGGGGCAGCATGGACACTGAAGCTTTCTTT
CDR3aa: CASSWGSMDTEAFF

d_gene: NA
abundance: NA
len: 13
v_gene: TRBV6-5
j_gene: TRBJ1-1
CDR3nt: TGTGCCAGCAGTTGGCAGATGGGCACTGAAGCTTTCTTT
CDR3aa: CASSWQMGTEAFF

d_gene: NA
abundance: NA
len: 14
v_gene: TRBV5-8
j_gene: TRBJ2-4
CDR3nt: TGTGCCAGCAGCTTGGGCCGAAGGGGCGGCATTCAGTACTTC
CDR3aa: CASSLGRRGGIQYF

d_gene: NA
abundance: NA
len: 13
v_gene: TRBV2
j_gene: TRBJ2-1
CDR3nt: TGTGCCAGCAGTGTCAATACGCTAGGAGAGCAGTTCTTC
CDR3aa: CASSVNTLGEQFF

d_gene: TRBD2
abundance: NA
len: 15
v_gene: TRBV11-1
j_gene: TRBJ2-3
CDR3nt: TGTGCCAGCAGTCTAGCGGGAGGGGCCGAGGATACGCAGTATTTT
CDR3aa: CASSLAGGAEDTQYF

d_gene: NA
abundance: NA
len: 12
v_gene: TRBV12-5
j_gene: TRBJ1-1
CDR3nt: TGTGCTAGTGGTTTGGAGCCTTTTGAAGCTTTCTTT
CDR3aa: CASGLEPFEAFF

d_gene: TRBD1
abundance: NA
len: 17
v_gene: TRBV3-1/TRBV3-2
j_gene: TRBJ1-1
CDR3nt: TGTGCCAGCAGCCAAGGGCTGACAGGGGTCTTGAACACTGAAGCTTTCTTT
CDR3aa: CASSQGLTGVLNTEAFF

d_gene: TRBD2
abundance: NA
len: 15
v_gene: TRBV7-6
j_gene: TRBJ2-1
CDR3nt: TGTGCCAGCAGCTTGGCGGGAGTAGGTTACAATGAGCAGTTCTTC
CDR3aa: CASSLAGVGYNEQFF

d_gene: NA
abundance: NA
len: 15
v_gene: TRBV15
j_gene: TRBJ1-3
CDR3nt: TGTGCCACCAGCAGAGATCGGGGGGTAGGAAACACCATATATTTT
CDR3aa: CATSRDRGVGNTIYF

d_gene: NA
abundance: NA
len: 13
v_gene: TRBV6-1
j_gene: TRBJ2-3
CDR3nt: TGTGCCAGCAGCTCGACGGAAACAGATACGCAGTATTTT
CDR3aa: CASSSTETDTQYF

d_gene: TRBD2
abundance: NA
len: 14
v_gene: TRBV6-5
j_gene: TRBJ2-7
CDR3nt: TGTGCCAGCAGTCCCATGACTAGCGGCTACGAGCAGTACTTC
CDR3aa: CASSPMTSGYEQYF

d_gene: TRBD1
abundance: NA
len: 15
v_gene: TRBV28
j_gene: TRBJ1-5
CDR3nt: TGTGCCAGCAGTCTGGGACAGGGGGGTAATCAGCCCCAGCATTTT
CDR3aa: CASSLGQGGNQPQHF

d_gene: NA
abundance: NA
len: 15
v_gene: TRBV18
j_gene: TRBJ1-1
CDR3nt: TGTGCCAGCTCACCACCTATGGGAATACACTCTGAAGCTTTCTTT
CDR3aa: CASSPPMGIHSEAFF

d_gene: TRBD2
abundance: NA
len: 17
v_gene: TRBV14
j_gene: TRBJ2-5
CDR3nt: TGTGCCAGCAGCCGCCATCCACTAGCGGGAGCCAGGGAGACCCAGTACTTC
CDR3aa: CASSRHPLAGARETQYF

d_gene: NA
abundance: NA
len: 13
v_gene: TRBV7-2
j_gene: TRBJ1-2
CDR3nt: TGTGCCAGCAGCTTAGACCAGGGTGGTGGCTACACCTTC
CDR3aa: CASSLDQGGGYTF

d_gene: NA
abundance: NA
len: 16
v_gene: TRBV11-2
j_gene: TRBJ2-5
CDR3nt: TGTGCCAGCAGCTTAGCTTACAGATTACCAAGAGAGGGACAGTACTTC
CDR3aa: CASSLAYRLPREGQYF

d_gene: NA
abundance: NA
len: 12
v_gene: TRBV2
j_gene: TRBJ2-3
CDR3nt: TGTGCCAGCGGGGTAAGCACAGATACGCAGTATTTT
CDR3aa: CASGVSTDTQYF

d_gene: NA
abundance: NA
len: 15
v_gene: TRBV21-1
j_gene: TRBJ2-5
CDR3nt: TGTGCCAGCAATGACTACCTCACCCAAGAAGAGACCCAGTACTTC
CDR3aa: CASNDYLTQEETQYF

d_gene: NA
abundance: NA
len: 13
v_gene: TRBV4-1
j_gene: TRBJ2-7
CDR3nt: TGCGCCAGCAGCCAACTAGATTGGGACGAGCAGTACTTC
CDR3aa: CASSQLDWDEQYF

d_gene: NA
abundance: NA
len: 13
v_gene: TRBV19
j_gene: TRBJ2-6
CDR3nt: TGTGCCAGTAGTATCTCTGGGGCCAACGTCCTGACTTTC
CDR3aa: CASSISGANVLTF

d_gene: NA
abundance: NA
len: 13
v_gene: TRBV27
j_gene: TRBJ2-7
CDR3nt: TGTGCCAGCAGTGCGAGGTTCTCCTACGAGCAGTACTTC
CDR3aa: CASSARFSYEQYF

d_gene: NA
abundance: NA
len: 15
v_gene: TRBV7-2
j_gene: TRBJ1-3
CDR3nt: TGTGCCAGCAGCTTTAACAGGGTAGCAGGAAACACCATATATTTT
CDR3aa: CASSFNRVAGNTIYF

d_gene: NA
abundance: NA
len: 15
v_gene: TRBV18
j_gene: TRBJ1-1
CDR3nt: TGTGCCAGCTCACCATTAGTCAATCTGGGGGCTGAAGCTTTCTTT
CDR3aa: CASSPLVNLGAEAFF

d_gene: TRBD1
abundance: NA
len: 16
v_gene: TRBV5-6
j_gene: TRBJ2-5
CDR3nt: TGTGCCAGCAGCCCCGGGACAGGGTCCTTCTTACAGACCCAGTACTTC
CDR3aa: CASSPGTGSFLQTQYF

d_gene: NA
abundance: NA
len: 13
v_gene: TRBV30
j_gene: TRBJ2-5
CDR3nt: TGTGCCTGGAATGAGCGATTAGGGGAGACCCAGTACTTC
CDR3aa: CAWNERLGETQYF

d_gene: NA
abundance: NA
len: 14
v_gene: TRBV9
j_gene: TRBJ2-2
CDR3nt: TGTGCCAGCAGCGTAGATGGGTGGTCCGGGGAGCTGTTTTTT
CDR3aa: CASSVDGWSGELFF

d_gene: TRBD1
abundance: NA
len: 16
v_gene: TRBV12-5
j_gene: TRBJ1-4
CDR3nt: TGTGCTAGTGGTAAACAGGGGGCGCCCCCCAATGAAAAACTGTTTTTT
CDR3aa: CASGKQGAPPNEKLFF

d_gene: NA
abundance: NA
len: 15
v_gene: TRBV5-1
j_gene: TRBJ1-2
CDR3nt: TGCGCCAGCAGCTTGGAAGGCCCAGCTAACTATGGCTACACCTTC
CDR3aa: CASSLEGPANYGYTF

d_gene: NA
abundance: NA
len: 12
v_gene: TRBV6-6
j_gene: TRBJ2-7
CDR3nt: TGTGCCAGCAGTTACCTCGCCTACGAGCAGTACTTC
CDR3aa: CASSYLAYEQYF

d_gene: NA
abundance: NA
len: 14
v_gene: TRBV6-5
j_gene: TRBJ1-4
CDR3nt: TGTGCCAGCAGTTACTCGAGTGGGGGTGAAAAACTGTTTTTT
CDR3aa: CASSYSSGGEKLFF

d_gene: TRBD1
abundance: many
len: 16
v_gene: TRBV7-9
j_gene: TRBJ2-5
CDR3nt: TGTGCCAGCAGCGAACGGGGACAGGGGGCGAGAGAGACCCAGTACTTC
CDR3aa: CASSERGQGARETQYF

d_gene: NA
abundance: NA
len: 14
v_gene: TRBV28
j_gene: TRBJ1-5
CDR3nt: TGTGCCACCGCCTTGTTGGTTGGCAATCAGCCCCAGCATTTT
CDR3aa: CATALLVGNQPQHF

d_gene: NA
abundance: NA
len: 13
v_gene: TRBV4-2
j_gene: TRBJ1-2
CDR3nt: TGTGCCAGCAGCCAAGTATACAGGGATGGCTACACCTTC
CDR3aa: CASSQVYRDGYTF

d_gene: TRBD2
abundance: NA
len: 18
v_gene: TRBV7-8
j_gene: TRBJ2-3
CDR3nt: TGTGCCAGCAGCGAGAAGCGGGGTGGGGTACAAAGCACAGATACGCAGTATTTT
CDR3aa: CASSEKRGGVQSTDTQYF